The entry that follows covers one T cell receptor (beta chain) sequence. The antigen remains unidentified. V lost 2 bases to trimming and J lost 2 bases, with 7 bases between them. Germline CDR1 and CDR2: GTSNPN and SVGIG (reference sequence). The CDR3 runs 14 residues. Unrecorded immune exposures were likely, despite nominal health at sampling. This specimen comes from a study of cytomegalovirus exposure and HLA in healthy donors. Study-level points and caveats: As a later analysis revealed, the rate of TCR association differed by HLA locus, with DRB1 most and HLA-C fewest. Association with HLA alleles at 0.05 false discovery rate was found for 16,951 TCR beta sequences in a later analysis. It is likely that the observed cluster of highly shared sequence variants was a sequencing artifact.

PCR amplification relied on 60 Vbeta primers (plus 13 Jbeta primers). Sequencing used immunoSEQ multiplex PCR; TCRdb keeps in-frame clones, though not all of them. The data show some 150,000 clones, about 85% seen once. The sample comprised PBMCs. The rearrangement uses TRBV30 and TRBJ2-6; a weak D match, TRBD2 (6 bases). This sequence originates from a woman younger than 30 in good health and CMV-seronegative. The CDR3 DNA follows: TGTGCCTGGAGTACGGGGGCTGGGGCCAACGTCCTGACTTTC. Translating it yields CAWSTGAGANVLTF.